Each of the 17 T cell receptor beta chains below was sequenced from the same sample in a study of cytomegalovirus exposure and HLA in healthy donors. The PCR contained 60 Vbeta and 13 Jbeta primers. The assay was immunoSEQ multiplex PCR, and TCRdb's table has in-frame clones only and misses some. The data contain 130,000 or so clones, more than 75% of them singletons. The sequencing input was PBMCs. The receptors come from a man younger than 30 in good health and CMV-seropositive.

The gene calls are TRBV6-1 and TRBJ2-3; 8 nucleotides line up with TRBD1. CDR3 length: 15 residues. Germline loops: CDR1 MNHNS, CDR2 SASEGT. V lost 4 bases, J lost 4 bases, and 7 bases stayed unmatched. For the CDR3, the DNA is TGTGCCAGCAGTGCCTGGGGACAGGCGGCAGATACGCAGTATTTT. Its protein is CASSAWGQAADTQYF.

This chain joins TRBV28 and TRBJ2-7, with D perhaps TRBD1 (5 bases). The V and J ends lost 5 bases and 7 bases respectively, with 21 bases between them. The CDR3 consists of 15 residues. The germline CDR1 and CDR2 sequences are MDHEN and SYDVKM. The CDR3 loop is CASSPLGHVKGEQYF. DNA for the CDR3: TGTGCCAGCAGTCCTTTAGGACATGTCAAGGGAGAGCAGTACTTC.

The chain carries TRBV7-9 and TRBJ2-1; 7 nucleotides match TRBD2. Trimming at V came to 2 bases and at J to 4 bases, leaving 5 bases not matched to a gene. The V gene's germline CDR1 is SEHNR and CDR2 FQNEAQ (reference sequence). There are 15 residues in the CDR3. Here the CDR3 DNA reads TGTGCCAGCAGCTTAATAGCGGGTGGGTACAATGAGCAGTTCTTC. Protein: CASSLIAGGYNEQFF.

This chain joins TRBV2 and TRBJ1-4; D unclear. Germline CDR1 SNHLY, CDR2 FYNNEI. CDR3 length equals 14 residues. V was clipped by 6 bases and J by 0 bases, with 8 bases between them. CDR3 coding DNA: TGTGCCAGCAGGCGCTATGCAACTAATGAAAAACTGTTTTTT. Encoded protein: CASRRYATNEKLFF.

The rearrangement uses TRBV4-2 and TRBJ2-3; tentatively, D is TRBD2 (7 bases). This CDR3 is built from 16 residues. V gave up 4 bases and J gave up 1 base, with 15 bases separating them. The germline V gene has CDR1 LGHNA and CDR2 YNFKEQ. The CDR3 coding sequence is TGTGCCAGCAGCCCCCGCGGGAGACAGGGCACAGATACGCAGTATTTT. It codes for CASSPRGRQGTDTQYF.

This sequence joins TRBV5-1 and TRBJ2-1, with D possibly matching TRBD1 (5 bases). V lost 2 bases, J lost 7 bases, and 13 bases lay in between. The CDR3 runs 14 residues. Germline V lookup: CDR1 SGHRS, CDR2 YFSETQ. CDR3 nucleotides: TGCGCCAGCAGCTTTTACCAGGGCGATAATGAGCAGTTCTTC. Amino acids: CASSFYQGDNEQFF.

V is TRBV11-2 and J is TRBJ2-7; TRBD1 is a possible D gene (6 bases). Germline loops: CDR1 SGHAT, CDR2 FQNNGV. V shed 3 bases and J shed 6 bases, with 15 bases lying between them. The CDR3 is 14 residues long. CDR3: CASSFGYRDLEQYF. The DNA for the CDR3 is TGTGCCAGCAGCTTCGGTTACAGGGACCTCGAGCAGTACTTC.

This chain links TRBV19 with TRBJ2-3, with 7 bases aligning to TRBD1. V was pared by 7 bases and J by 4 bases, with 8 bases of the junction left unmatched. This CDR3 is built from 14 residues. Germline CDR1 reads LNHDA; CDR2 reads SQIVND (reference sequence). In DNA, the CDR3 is TGTGCCAGTAATCCAGGGGGTTGGTCAGATACGCAGTATTTT. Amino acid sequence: CASNPGGWSDTQYF.

The CDR3 loop reads CASSVGLAGPYNEQFF. Written as DNA, the CDR3 is TGTGCCAGCAGCGTAGGCCTAGCGGGGCCCTACAATGAGCAGTTCTTC. J is TRBJ2-1 and V is TRBV9, with TRBD2 identical over 9 bases. The CDR3 runs 16 residues. Germline V gene sequence: CDR1 SGDLS, CDR2 YYNGEE. The V and J ends lost 0 bases and 2 bases, in that order; junction bases with no gene match: 3.

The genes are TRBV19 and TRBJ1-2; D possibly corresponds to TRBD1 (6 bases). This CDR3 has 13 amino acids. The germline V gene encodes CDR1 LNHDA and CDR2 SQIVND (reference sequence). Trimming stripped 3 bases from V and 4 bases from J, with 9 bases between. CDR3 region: CASSIDRLYGYTF. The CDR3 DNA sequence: TGTGCCAGTAGTATCGACAGGCTCTATGGCTACACCTTC.

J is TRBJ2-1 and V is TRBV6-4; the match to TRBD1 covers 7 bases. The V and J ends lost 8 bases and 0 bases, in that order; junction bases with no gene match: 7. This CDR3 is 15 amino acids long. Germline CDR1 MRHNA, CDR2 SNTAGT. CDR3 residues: CASAVGTASYNEQFF. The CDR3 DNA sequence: TGTGCCAGCGCTGTGGGGACAGCCTCCTACAATGAGCAGTTCTTC.

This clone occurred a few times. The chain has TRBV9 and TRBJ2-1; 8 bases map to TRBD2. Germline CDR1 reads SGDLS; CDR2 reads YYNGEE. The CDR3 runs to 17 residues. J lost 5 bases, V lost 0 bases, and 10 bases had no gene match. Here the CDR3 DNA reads TGTGCCAGCAGCGTAGAGGAGCGGGAGAGGATCCACAATGAGCAGTTCTTC. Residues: CASSVEERERIHNEQFF.

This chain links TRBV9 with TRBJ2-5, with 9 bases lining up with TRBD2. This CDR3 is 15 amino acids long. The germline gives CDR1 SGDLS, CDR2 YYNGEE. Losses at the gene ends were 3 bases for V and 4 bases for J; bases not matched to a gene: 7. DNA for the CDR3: TGTGCCAGCAGCGGATTAGCGGGAGTTCCAGAGACCCAGTACTTC. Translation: CASSGLAGVPETQYF. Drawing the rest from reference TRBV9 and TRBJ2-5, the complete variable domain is DSGVTQTPKHLITATGQRVTLRCSPRSGDLSVYWYQQSLDQGLQFLIQYYNGEERAKGNILERFSAQQFPDLHSELNLSSLELGDSALYFCASSGLAGVPETQYFGPGTRLLVL.

CDR3 DNA sequence: TGCGCCAGCAGCTTGGAACAGCCCTACGAGCAGTACTTC. Residues: CASSLEQPYEQYF. This rearrangement joins TRBV5-1 to TRBJ2-7; D is ambiguous. Per the germline V gene, CDR1 is SGHRS and CDR2 is YFSETQ. The CDR3 spans 13 residues. Trimming took 0 bases from V and 2 from J, leaving 6 bases between them.

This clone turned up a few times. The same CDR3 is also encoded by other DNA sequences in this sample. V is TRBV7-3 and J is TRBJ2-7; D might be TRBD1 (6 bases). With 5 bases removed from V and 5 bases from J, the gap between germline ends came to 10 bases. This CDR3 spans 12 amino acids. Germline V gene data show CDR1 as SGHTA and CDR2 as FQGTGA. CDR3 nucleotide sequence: TGTGCCAGCAGCCCCCCAGGGGACGAGCAGTACTTC. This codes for CASSPPGDEQYF.

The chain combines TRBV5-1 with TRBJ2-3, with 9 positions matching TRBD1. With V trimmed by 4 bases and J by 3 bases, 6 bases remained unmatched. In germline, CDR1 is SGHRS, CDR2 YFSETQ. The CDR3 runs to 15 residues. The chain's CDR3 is CASSPQGQGTDTQYF. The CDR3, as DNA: TGCGCCAGCAGCCCCCAGGGACAGGGTACAGATACGCAGTATTTT.

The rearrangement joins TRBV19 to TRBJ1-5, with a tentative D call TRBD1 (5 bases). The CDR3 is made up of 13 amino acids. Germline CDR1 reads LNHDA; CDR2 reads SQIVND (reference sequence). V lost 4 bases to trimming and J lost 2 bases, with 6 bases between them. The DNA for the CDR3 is TGTGCCAGTAGTACGGGGGGCAATCAGCCCCAGCATTTT. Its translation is CASSTGGNQPQHF. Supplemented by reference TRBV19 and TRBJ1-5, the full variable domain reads DGGITQSPKYLFRKEGQNVTLSCEQNLNHDAMYWYRQDPGQGLRLIYYSQIVNDFQKGDIAEGYSVSREKKESFPLTVTSAQKNPTAFYLCASSTGGNQPQHFGDGTRLSIL.